The 30 T cell receptor beta chains below come from one sample, sequenced in a study of T cells in Graves' hyperthyroidism and ophthalmopathy. RNA transcripts provided the source from which TCR beta CDR3 regions were amplified. The HTBI primer set served for first-round RT-PCR of the TCR CDR3. A single record per CDR3 protein comes from TCRdb applying MiXCR to the multiplex PCR reads. The sample shows 350,000 to 400,000 distinct CDR3 sequences, about 15% of them seen only once. Material: blood. Every receptor here comes from a woman aged 25 to 39 with Graves' hyperthyroidism.

This clonotype was counted ten times or more. The CDR3 DNA reads TGTGCCAGCAGCCAAGATCAGGGGAAGAACACTGAAGCTTTCTTT. Translated: CASSQDQGKNTEAFF. The chain employs TRBV3-1 and TRBJ1-1; D possibly corresponds to TRBD1 (6 bases). Germline assignment: CDR1 LGHDT and CDR2 YNNKEL (reference sequence). V was cut by 0 bases and J by 1 base, with 9 bases left in between. The CDR3 spans 15 residues. The variable domain in full, with the rest retrieved from reference TRBV3-1 and TRBJ1-1, is DTAVSQTPKYLVTQMGNDKSIKCEQNLGHDTMYWYKQDSKKFLKIMFSYNNKELIINETVPNRFSPKSPDKAHLNLHINSLELGDSAVYFCASSQDQGKNTEAFFGQGTRLTVV.

Worth noting for this clonotype: A much larger clone is a single base away; this may be a read error. This CDR3 is missing its conserved last phenylalanine or tryptophan, likely due to a read error. The CDR3 DNA reads as TGTGCCAGCAGCGTAGAGTCTACAATGAACACTGAAGCTTTCTCT. Translation: CASSVESTMNTEAFS. V and J are TRBV9 and TRBJ1-1; D remains ambiguous. Looked up from germline, CDR1 is SGDLS and CDR2 is YYNGEE. Trimming took off 0 bases at V and 0 bases at J, with 9 bases between the two ends. The CDR3 runs to 15 residues.

This clonotype was detected many times. The genes are TRBV3-1 and TRBJ2-1; D call uncertain. The CDR3 is 14 amino acids. V lost 4 bases and J lost 0, with 7 bases in between. Germline CDR1 is LGHDT and CDR2 is YNNKEL (reference sequence). CDR3: CASSLKSSYNEQFF. CDR3 nucleotides: TGTGCCAGCAGCCTAAAAAGCTCCTACAATGAGCAGTTCTTC.

The J gene is TRBJ2-1, the V gene TRBV3-1, with D maybe TRBD1 (6 bases). Germline V gene lookup returns CDR1 LGHDT and CDR2 YNNKEL (reference sequence). CDR3 length: 15 residues. Deletions cut 0 bases from V and 5 bases from J, with 11 bases between. The DNA of the CDR3 is TGTGCCAGCAGCCAAGAGGGGACAAGTGACAATGAGCAGTTCTTC. It encodes CASSQEGTSDNEQFF.

This clonotype was seen at least ten times. The chain joins TRBV10-3 to TRBJ1-2, with a weak D call TRBD1 (5 bases). The V and J ends lost 6 bases and 5 bases respectively, with 19 bases between them. The CDR3 extends over 15 amino acids. From germline, CDR1 is ENHRY and CDR2 SYGVKD. The CDR3 DNA sequence: TGTGCCATCAGCCAGGACATTGGTTTTGGATATGGCTACACCTTC. Residues: CAISQDIGFGYGYTF.

The rearrangement joins TRBV7-2 to TRBJ2-1; the match to TRBD1 covers 11 bases. Losses at the gene ends were 4 bases for V and 9 bases for J; bases not matched to a gene: 5. The CDR3 runs to 14 residues. Germline-derived CDR1 and CDR2 are SGHTA and FQGNSA. CDR3 DNA sequence: TGTGCCAGCAGCTCGGGACAGGGGGTCGCTGAGCAGTTCTTC. Protein: CASSSGQGVAEQFF.

This clonotype was counted a few times. A read error may be the cause here, since a much bigger clone is one base away. The chain links TRBV11-2 to TRBJ2-2, with 7 nucleotides matching TRBD1. The CDR3 sequence is 16 residues long. Germline V gene data show CDR1 as SGHAT and CDR2 as FQNNGV. CDR3 nucleotides: TGTGCCGGCAGGTCGGCCGGGACAGCGAATACCGGGGAGCTGTTTTTT. It encodes CAGRSAGTANTGELFF.

This chain uses TRBV2 with TRBJ2-2; possible D gene TRBD2, 6 bases. There are 14 residues in the CDR3. CDR1 is SNHLY and CDR2 is FYNNEI in the germline V gene. V lost 2 bases and J lost 7, with 11 bases in between. CDR3 nucleotides: TGTGCCAGCAGTGAACGGGAGAGCGGCGGGGAGCTGTTTTTT. This translates into CASSERESGGELFF. Using reference TRBV2 and TRBJ2-2 for the parts outside the CDR3, the full variable domain is EPEVTQTPSHQVTQMGQEVILRCVPISNHLYFYWYRQILGQKVEFLVSFYNNEISEKSEIFDDQFSVERPDGSNFTLKIRSTKLEDSAMYFCASSERESGGELFFGEGSRLTVL.

This clonotype occurred many times. The V call is TRBV12-3 or TRBV12-4, the J call TRBJ2-7; D is tentatively TRBD1 or TRBD2 (5 bases each). The CDR3 is 13 amino acids. V was shortened by 5 bases and J by 0 bases, with 8 bases between the two germline ends. CDR3 sequence: CASSTGGSYEQYF. DNA of the CDR3: TGTGCCAGCAGTACTGGGGGCTCCTACGAGCAGTACTTC.

This clonotype was seen many times. V gene TRBV28 combines with J gene TRBJ2-5; D is unclear. Germline V gives CDR1 MDHEN, CDR2 SYDVKM. The CDR3 is 12 amino acids. Trimming took 3 bases from V and 3 from J, leaving 5 bases between them. This chain's CDR3 is CASSFGEETQYF. The CDR3 coding sequence is TGTGCCAGCAGTTTTGGTGAAGAGACCCAGTACTTC.

There are many counts of this clonotype. The genes are TRBV6-6 and TRBJ1-1, with no clear D. The CDR3 is made up of 14 amino acids. Trimming cost V 2 bases and J 6 bases, with 13 bases left between them. CDR1 is MNHNY and CDR2 is SVGAGI in the germline V gene (reference sequence). The CDR3 DNA sequence: TGTGCCAGCAGTTACACCGGGAATGTCGCTGAAGCTTTCTTT. It is translated as CASSYTGNVAEAFF.

The chain carries TRBV15 and TRBJ2-1, with TRBD2 identical over 12 bases. This CDR3 contains 17 residues. The germline V gene encodes CDR1 LNHNV and CDR2 YYDKDF (reference sequence). The junction had 4 bases not matched to a gene; V was cut back by 0 bases and J by 4 bases. The CDR3 region has the DNA TGTGCCACCAGCAGAGATCCGACTAGCGGGAGTTACAATGAGCAGTTCTTC. It yields the protein CATSRDPTSGSYNEQFF.

This chain links TRBV15 with TRBJ2-7; D is unclear. V lost 0 bases, J lost 6 bases, and 18 bases lay in between. The CDR3 is made up of 16 amino acids. In germline, CDR1 is LNHNV, CDR2 YYDKDF (reference sequence). The CDR3 reads CATSRDWSATSAEQYF. The CDR3 nucleotides are TGTGCCACCAGCAGAGATTGGTCAGCTACTTCGGCCGAGCAGTACTTC.

This clonotype showed up just a few times. The CDR3 loop reads CASRSLKWNTEAFF. The DNA of the CDR3 is TGTGCCAGCAGGTCCCTTAAATGGAACACTGAAGCTTTCTTT. The V gene is TRBV6-1, the J gene TRBJ1-1; D gene ambiguous. Trimming took 6 bases from V and 1 from J, leaving 12 bases between them. Germline CDR1 is MNHNS and CDR2 is SASEGT. The CDR3 covers 14 residues.

This clonotype has a handful of counts. This may stem from a read error, because a much larger clone lies one nucleotide away. The chain links TRBV5-1 to TRBJ2-1; D possibly corresponds to TRBD2 (6 bases). Per germline, CDR1 SGHRS and CDR2 YFSETQ. This CDR3 is built from 17 residues. The CDR3 spells CASNLKRALSSYNEQFF. The CDR3 DNA follows: TGCGCCAGCAACTTGAAGCGGGCATTGAGCTCCTACAATGAGCAGTTCTTC.

This clonotype was counted ten times or more. V and J are TRBV12-3 or TRBV12-4 and TRBJ1-2; D not resolved. The V end lost 8 bases, the J end lost 1 base, and 14 bases lay between the germline ends. The CDR3 loop spans 14 amino acids. This CDR3 reads CASQELLGNYGYTF. In nucleotides, the CDR3 is TGTGCCAGCCAGGAGCTCCTGGGTAACTATGGCTACACCTTC.

V usage is TRBV12-5 and J usage is TRBJ2-3, with a tentative D call TRBD2 (6 bases). The CDR3 consists of 13 residues. Germline-derived CDR1 and CDR2 are LGHNT and FRNRAP. Trimming removed 3 bases from V and 3 bases from J, with 7 bases in between. The CDR3 nucleotides are TGTGCTAGTGGTTTTGGGGGGACAGATACGCAGTATTTT. Its translation is CASGFGGTDTQYF.

This clonotype was recorded a few times. The rearrangement links TRBV18 to TRBJ2-4, with TRBD1 matching over 7 bases. The J segment lost 0 bases and the V segment lost 6 bases, leaving 11 bases of the junction unmatched. The CDR3 extends over 17 amino acids. Germline values: CDR1 KGHSH, CDR2 LQKENI. Written as DNA, the CDR3 is TGTGCCAGCTCGCCGACGACAGGGTCGGTAGCCAAAAACATTCAGTACTTC. It encodes CASSPTTGSVAKNIQYF.

This clonotype was counted many times. As DNA, the CDR3 is TGTGCCAGCAGTTCCCTAGCGGGGATCTCCTACAATGAGCAGTTCTTC. It yields the protein CASSSLAGISYNEQFF. This sequence joins TRBV27 and TRBJ2-1, with 9 nucleotides matching TRBD2. This CDR3 spans 16 amino acids. V dropped 4 bases and J dropped 0; count of bases not matched to a gene: 4. Germline-derived CDR1 and CDR2 are MNHEY and SMNVEV (reference sequence).

This rearrangement joins TRBV12-3 or TRBV12-4 to TRBJ2-2; D uncertain. V lost 3 bases and J 6 bases, leaving 5 bases between the germline ends. The CDR3 is 12 residues long. CDR3 in DNA: TGTGCCAGCAGTTTCAGGCCCGGGGAGCTGTTTTTT. Its protein product is CASSFRPGELFF.

This clonotype was observed at least ten times. V and J are TRBV24-1 and TRBJ2-3, with 11 nucleotides matching TRBD2. The CDR3 contains 16 residues. Germline V gene data show CDR1 as KGHDR and CDR2 as SFDVKD. V shed 4 bases, J shed 1 base, and the junction held 3 bases outside the gene matches. The CDR3 reads CATSDPGLAGTDTQYF. The CDR3 bases are TGTGCCACCAGTGACCCGGGACTAGCGGGCACAGATACGCAGTATTTT.

This clonotype was found a few times. V gene TRBV19 combines with J gene TRBJ2-1; TRBD1 agrees at 8 bases. The junction had 10 bases not matched to a gene; V was cut back by 1 base and J by 8 bases. The CDR3 has 16 amino acids. Germline CDR1 reads LNHDA; CDR2 reads SQIVND (reference sequence). CDR3 sequence reads: CASSIARPGGSYEQFF. The CDR3, as DNA: TGTGCCAGTAGTATAGCGAGGCCAGGGGGCAGCTATGAGCAGTTCTTC.

This clonotype has a count of ten or more. The chain combines TRBV28 with TRBJ1-5, with D uncertain. V was trimmed by 3 bases and J by 4 bases, leaving 10 bases between them. The CDR3 is made up of 14 amino acids. CDR1 is MDHEN, CDR2 SYDVKM, per germline. CDR3 coding DNA: TGTGCCAGCAGTTTGGTTACGTCGAATCAGCCCCAGCATTTT. Translation: CASSLVTSNQPQHF.

The genes are TRBV18 and TRBJ1-5; 7 nucleotides line up with TRBD1. The V gene's germline CDR1 is KGHSH and CDR2 LQKENI. With 3 bases clipped from V and 2 bases from J, the junction kept 4 bases outside the gene matches. The CDR3 sequence is 15 residues long. The CDR3 region is CASSPWDSRNQPQHF. The CDR3 DNA sequence: TGTGCCAGCTCACCCTGGGACAGCCGCAATCAGCCCCAGCATTTT.

This clonotype was seen ten or more times. The rearrangement uses TRBV6-2 or TRBV6-3 and TRBJ2-7; tentative D call: TRBD1 (6 bases). From germline, CDR1 is MNHEY and CDR2 SVGEGT. The CDR3 extends over 13 amino acids. Trimming shortened V by 6 bases and J by 6 bases, and 15 bases separated the two germline ends. In DNA, the CDR3 is TGTGCCAGCAGCCTAACTTGGGGGCGCGAGCAGTACTTC. It is translated as CASSLTWGREQYF.

This clonotype was detected a few times. The chain recombines TRBV20-1 with TRBJ2-3, with D maybe TRBD1 (5 bases). This CDR3 has 14 amino acids. With 6 bases removed from V and 2 bases from J, the gap between germline ends came to 15 bases. Per the germline V gene, CDR1 is DFQATT and CDR2 is SNEGSKA (reference sequence). CDR3 region: CSALPSRVTDTQYF. CDR3 bases: TGCAGTGCCTTACCTTCCAGGGTCACAGATACGCAGTATTTT.

This sequence joins TRBV19 and TRBJ1-5; no reliable D call. Trimming left V 3 bases short and J 0 bases short, with 9 bases between. Germline CDR1 reads LNHDA; CDR2 reads SQIVND (reference sequence). The CDR3 loop spans 15 amino acids. CDR3 DNA: TGTGCCAGTAGTATTCAAAGAAGTAGCAATCAGCCCCAGCATTTT. This encodes CASSIQRSSNQPQHF.

This clonotype occurred a few times. The chain carries TRBV20-1 and TRBJ1-4; D may be TRBD1 (5 bases). The CDR3 has 16 residues. The germline V and J ends were trimmed by 2 bases and 5 bases, with 18 bases remaining between them. Per germline, CDR1 DFQATT and CDR2 SNEGSKA (reference sequence). The CDR3 DNA follows: TGCAGTGCTAGACTGATTGGGGCAGCCCGAAATGAAAAACTGTTTTTT. Protein sequence: CSARLIGAARNEKLFF.

The table lists this clonotype with many counts. This chain links TRBV5-1 with TRBJ2-3; the D gene is possibly TRBD1 (5 bases). The CDR3 spans 15 residues. CDR1 is SGHRS, CDR2 YFSETQ, per germline. Trimming stripped 0 bases from V and 2 bases from J, with 10 bases between. CDR3 residues: CASSLEGKVTDTQYF. Written as DNA, the CDR3 is TGCGCCAGCAGCTTGGAGGGGAAGGTCACAGATACGCAGTATTTT.

This clonotype was observed at least ten times. The genes are TRBV27 and TRBJ2-7; TRBD2 aligns across 8 bases. CDR3 length: 15 amino acids. V shed 4 bases, J shed 3 bases, and the junction held 8 bases outside the gene matches. Looked up from germline, CDR1 is MNHEY and CDR2 is SMNVEV (reference sequence). CDR3 amino acids: CASSSVREEGYEQYF. For the CDR3, the DNA is TGTGCCAGCAGTTCTGTGCGGGAGGAAGGCTACGAGCAGTACTTC.